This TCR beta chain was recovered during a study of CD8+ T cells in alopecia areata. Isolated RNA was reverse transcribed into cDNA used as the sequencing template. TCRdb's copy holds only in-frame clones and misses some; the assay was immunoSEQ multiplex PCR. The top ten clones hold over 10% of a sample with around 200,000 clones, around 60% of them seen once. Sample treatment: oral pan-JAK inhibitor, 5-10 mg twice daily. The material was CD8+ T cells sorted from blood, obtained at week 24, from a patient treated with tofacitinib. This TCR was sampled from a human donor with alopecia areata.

The CDR3: CAWNHNVETQYF. The CDR3 bases are TGTGCCTGGAATCATAACGTGGAGACCCAGTACTTC. The V call is TRBV30, the J call TRBJ2-5; D gene ambiguous. Deletions cut 4 bases from V and 5 bases from J, with 11 bases between. The CDR3 contains 12 residues. The V gene's germline CDR1 is GTSNPN and CDR2 SVGIG (reference sequence). Full variable domain (remainder filled in from reference TRBV30 and TRBJ2-5): SQTIHQWPATLVQPVGSPLSLECTVEGTSNPNLYWYRQAAGRGLQLLFYSVGIGQISSEVPQNLSASRPQDRQFILSSKKLLLSDSGFYLCAWNHNVETQYFGPGTRLLVL.